The clone carrying this TCR beta chain was found many times. Its antigen is not known. This sample is drawn from a study of regulatory T cells in long-lasting Graves disease. Study at large: More than 5 years of antithyroid drugs with positive TSH receptor antibodies defined persistent Graves' disease.

Building the TCR beta libraries relied on iRepertoire HTBI primers, and CDR3 regions underwent Arm-PCR. TCRdb re-called the multiplex PCR reads through MiXCR, storing one row per CDR3 protein. Of about 470,000 distinct CDR3 sequences detected, roughly 20% appear once; the ten largest clones hold about 7.8%. Broader study findings: Blood alone, not thyroid tissue, was studied.

Noted time point: persistent/refractory GD, antithyroid drugs over 5 years with positive TRAb. Making the TCR library involved RNA that had been extracted from PBMCs. Germline V lookup: CDR1 SGHNT, CDR2 YYREEE (reference sequence). The CDR3 contains 16 residues. The trim removed 1 base at V and 4 bases at J, leaving 8 bases unmatched. The genes are TRBV5-4 and TRBJ1-2, with 9 nucleotides matching TRBD1. This clonotype was sampled from a female donor with Graves disease. The material sequenced was peripheral blood mononuclear cells (PBMCs), taken when the disease was refractory, from a patient treated with antithyroid drugs. For the CDR3, the DNA is TGTGCCAGCAGCTTGTTAGCGACAGGGGGTGGCTATGGCTACACCTTC. Translation: CASSLLATGGGYGYTF.